A selection of T cell receptor beta chains follows, all from one sample in a study of Ad26.COV2.S vaccination and SARS-CoV-2 variants. Only in-frame clones appear in the TCRdb table, and some are missing; sequencing was by immunoSEQ multiplex PCR. Of 450,000 to 550,000 clones in the sample, around 89% were seen once. This material consisted of peripheral blood, taken in a trial of Ad26.COV2.S vaccine versus placebo. These receptors came from a person aged 18-65 years who received the Ad26.COV2.S COVID-19 vaccine or a placebo. CDR3s include the opening cysteine and the closing phenylalanine or tryptophan. The D gene is left open where the match is weak. The size field is filled for only some rows; it gives once, few, many or a size class.

TRBJ1-2,TRBD1,.,TRBV5-1,TGCGCCAGCAGCACCGCGGGACAGGGCGACTATGGCTACACCTTC,CASSTAGQGDYGYTF
TRBJ2-1,.,.,TRBV30,TGTGCCTGGAGTGGCCCCCCTTGGTATGAGCAGTTCTTC,CAWSGPPWYEQFF
TRBJ1-5,.,once,TRBV7-9,TGTGCCAGCAGCTTAGGATTAGGTCAGCCCCAGCATTTT,CASSLGLGQPQHF
TRBJ2-3,TRBD2,.,TRBV5-1,TGCGCCAGCAGCCGGACTAGCGGGAGTGGCGCAGATACGCAGTATTTT,CASSRTSGSGADTQYF
TRBJ2-1,TRBD2,.,TRBV7-2,TGTGCCAGCAGCCCAACCGGGACTAGTGGTTCCTACAATGAGCAGTTCTTC,CASSPTGTSGSYNEQFF
TRBJ1-5,TRBD1,.,TRBV6-2/TRBV6-3,TGTGCCAGCAGTTACAGCCCGGGACAGGGCAGCAATCAGCCCCAGCATTTT,CASSYSPGQGSNQPQHF
TRBJ2-3,.,once,TRBV28,TGTGCCAGCAGGACAGGTCATTGGGATACGCAGTATTTT,CASRTGHWDTQYF
TRBJ2-4,TRBD2,.,TRBV6-1,TGTGCCAGCAGTGTGCTAGCGGGTTTAGCCAAAAACATTCAGTACTTC,CASSVLAGLAKNIQYF
TRBJ2-1,TRBD1,.,TRBV28,TGTGCCAGCAGTTTTCCCGGACAGGGGGATTCCAGCTCCTACAATGAGCAGTTCTTC,CASSFPGQGDSSSYNEQFF
TRBJ2-2,.,.,TRBV2,TGTGCCAGCAGACAAGGCGCGAGGGAGCTGTTTTTT,CASRQGARELFF
TRBJ1-4,TRBD1,.,TRBV19,TGTGCCAGTAGTATACCGGGACAGGGGGGAACAACTAATGAAAAACTGTTTTTT,CASSIPGQGGTTNEKLFF
TRBJ1-5,.,.,TRBV18,TGTGCCAGCTCCCCCGAGGGGCCGCGGCAGCCCCAGCATTTT,CASSPEGPRQPQHF
TRBJ2-1,.,.,TRBV7-6,TGTGCCAGCAGCTTTTCCGGGACATCTAAGGATGAGCAGTTCTTC,CASSFSGTSKDEQFF
TRBJ2-2,.,.,TRBV30,TGTGCCTGGAGTCTGGGTTACACCGGGGAGCTGTTTTTT,CAWSLGYTGELFF
TRBJ1-1,.,.,TRBV29-1,TGCAGCGTTGACCCACCCAGGGGAGGCATGAACACTGAAGCTTTCTTT,CSVDPPRGGMNTEAFF
TRBJ1-2,TRBD1,.,TRBV9,TGTGCCAGCAGCGTAGGGGTCACAGGGGGCGCTTATGGCTACACCTTC,CASSVGVTGGAYGYTF
TRBJ2-1,.,.,TRBV19,TGTGCCAGTAGAGTGCACGAGGGAACCGACTACAATGAGCAGTTCTTC,CASRVHEGTDYNEQFF
TRBJ2-3,.,.,TRBV5-4,TGTGCCAGCAGCTTGGCTTCCGGGAATCGTGATACGCAGTATTTT,CASSLASGNRDTQYF
TRBJ2-1,.,.,TRBV19,TGTGCCAGTAGTATAAACAATGAGCAGTTCTTC,CASSINNEQFF
TRBJ1-2,.,.,TRBV2,TGTGCCGGGAGACCCGGCGGATATGGCTACACCTTC,CAGRPGGYGYTF
TRBJ1-4,TRBD1,.,TRBV5-6,TGTGCCAGCAGCCCCGGGACAGGGGCCTCGACTAATGAAAAACTGTTTTTT,CASSPGTGASTNEKLFF
TRBJ2-4,TRBD2,.,TRBV7-2,TGTGCCAGCAGCTTAGGGACTAGCGGGGGCCAAAACATTCAGTACTTC,CASSLGTSGGQNIQYF
TRBJ1-2,.,.,TRBV5-1,TGCGCCAGCAGCTTGATAGGACAGCCTTCCTATGGCTACACCTTC,CASSLIGQPSYGYTF
TRBJ1-1,.,.,TRBV7-9,TGTGCCAGCAGCGAAGCGTCTTTCGGCACTGAAGCTTTCTTT,CASSEASFGTEAFF
TRBJ1-4,.,.,TRBV30,TGTGCCTGGGAGGGGGAGGATGAAAAACTGTTTTTT,CAWEGEDEKLFF
TRBJ1-1,TRBD1,once,TRBV11-2,TGTGCCAGCAGCTCCGCCGGGCAGGGGGTAACTGAAGCTTTCTTT,CASSSAGQGVTEAFF